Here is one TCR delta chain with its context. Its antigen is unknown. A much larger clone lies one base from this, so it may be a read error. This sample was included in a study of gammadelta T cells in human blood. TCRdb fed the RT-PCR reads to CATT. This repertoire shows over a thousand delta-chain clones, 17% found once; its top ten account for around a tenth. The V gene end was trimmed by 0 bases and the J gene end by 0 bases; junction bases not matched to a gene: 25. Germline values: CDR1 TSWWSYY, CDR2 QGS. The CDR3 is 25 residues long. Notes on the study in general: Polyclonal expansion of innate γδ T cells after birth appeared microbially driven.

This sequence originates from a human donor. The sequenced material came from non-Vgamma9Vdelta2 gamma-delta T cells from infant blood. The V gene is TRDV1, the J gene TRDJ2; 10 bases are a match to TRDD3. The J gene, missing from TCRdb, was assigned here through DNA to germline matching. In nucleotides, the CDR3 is TGTGCTCTTGGGGAACTTGAACCGCCTACCTCGACTGGGGGATCACGGGGGGCTTTGACAGCACAACTCTTCTTT. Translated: CALGELEPPTSTGGSRGALTAQLFF.